This T cell receptor (beta chain) was sequenced in a study of cytomegalovirus exposure and HLA in healthy donors. This clone has only a few counts. The CDR3 covers 15 residues. CDR1 is MNHEY and CDR2 is SMNVEV in the germline V gene (reference sequence). J lost 1 base, V lost 5 bases, and 5 bases had no gene match. The PCR employed 60 Vbeta primers together with 13 Jbeta primers. Sequencing used immunoSEQ multiplex PCR; TCRdb keeps in-frame clones, though not all of them. The table lists 150,000 or so clones, around 77% of them singletons. This clonotype originated in a woman between 50 and 59 years old in good health and CMV-seropositive. V is TRBV27 and J is TRBJ1-1, with TRBD1 identical over 9 bases. The specimen sequenced was PBMCs. The DNA for the CDR3 is TGTGCCAGCAGTCCCTGGACAGGGGCGAACACTGAAGCTTTCTTT. Its protein is CASSPWTGANTEAFF.